This record looks at one T cell receptor (beta chain) sequence and its context. The same CDR3 is also encoded by other DNA sequences in this sample. The entry originates in a study of blood T cell repertoires in COVID-19. Study in general: Donors in the United States, Italy and Spain gave samples during acute or convalescent COVID-19. T cells, B-cell-depleted T cells, or PBMCs supplied cDNA or gDNA.

Looked up from germline, CDR1 is KGHSH and CDR2 is LQKENI. The CDR3 covers 13 residues. V dropped 5 bases and J dropped 3; count of bases not matched to a gene: 3. In the source study's methods: Reference gene primers were amplified, and this amplification served to estimate nucleated cell counts. The data were produced by immunoSEQ multiplex PCR, yet TCRdb's version contains in-frame clones alone and is incomplete. The DNA gave D and trimming, while V, J and clone size come from that table. The sample holds about 280,000 clones; over 75% are singletons and the top ten take 10% to 15%. Sequenced material: peripheral blood. This clonotype was obtained from a human donor in a cohort sampled during active COVID-19. The gene calls are TRBV18 and TRBJ1-2, with 7 nucleotides matching TRBD1. CDR3 in amino acids: CASSSTGDYGYTF. As DNA, the CDR3 is TGTGCCAGCTCAAGTACAGGGGACTATGGCTACACCTTC. Full variable domain (outside the CDR3, taken from reference TRBV18 and TRBJ1-2): NAGVMQNPRHLVRRRGQEARLRCSPMKGHSHVYWYRQLPEEGLKFMVYLQKENIIDESGMPKERFSAEFPKEGPSILRIQQVVRGDSAAYFCASSSTGDYGYTFGSGTRLTVV.